These 14 T cell receptor beta chains share one sample of origin, sequenced in a study of early T cells in non-severe SARS-CoV-2 infection. TCRdb fed the 5' RACE reads into MiXCR, producing one record per CDR3 protein. The sample shows 52,000 or so distinct CDR3 sequences, around an eighth of them seen only once. The sequenced sample was whole blood. These receptors all stem from an adult who was a healthcare worker with PCR-confirmed SARS-CoV-2 infection or an uninfected control (not recorded which).

This clonotype has just one count. The chain uses TRBV4-3 and TRBJ2-1; 11 nucleotides agree with TRBD1. CDR3 length: 15 residues. The V segment lost 5 bases and the J segment 7 bases; nucleotides outside the gene matches: 7. The germline V gene encodes CDR1 LGHNA and CDR2 YSLEER. DNA for the CDR3: TGCGCCAGCAGCTCGCAGGACAGGGGGCGTAATGAGCAGTTCTTC. Protein product: CASSSQDRGRNEQFF.

The chain recombines TRBV11-2 with TRBJ2-5; TRBD1 might be the D (5 bases). The CDR3 sequence is 15 residues long. Germline V lookup: CDR1 SGHAT, CDR2 FQNNGV. V lost 1 base and J 5 bases, leaving 14 bases between the germline ends. The CDR3 nucleotides are TGTGCCAGCAGCTTAGGGGCAGGGAAGAGGGAGACCCAGTACTTC. Its translation: CASSLGAGKRETQYF. The full variable domain, in which reference TRBV11-2 and TRBJ2-5 provide the parts outside the CDR3, is EAGVAQSPRYKIIEKRQSVAFWCNPISGHATLYWYQQILGQGPKLLIQFQNNGVVDDSQLPKDRFSAERLKGVDSTLKIQPAKLEDSAVYLCASSLGAGKRETQYFGPGTRLLVL.

The table lists this clonotype with a few counts. The chain links TRBV10-3 to TRBJ2-5; tentatively, D is TRBD1 (6 bases). Germline V gene data show CDR1 as ENHRY and CDR2 as SYGVKD. The CDR3 consists of 15 residues. V was cut by 3 bases and J by 3 bases, with 14 bases left in between. CDR3 bases: TGTGCCATCAGTGAATGGACAGAAACAAAAGAGACCCAGTACTTC. Protein product: CAISEWTETKETQYF.

V and J are TRBV29-1 and TRBJ2-5; the match to TRBD1 covers 8 bases. Germline V CDR1 and CDR2: SQVTM, ANQGSEA. V was clipped by 6 bases and J by 6 bases; unmatched bases: 3. This CDR3 has 11 amino acids. For the CDR3, the DNA is TGCAGCGTAGGACAGGGAAAGACCCAGTACTTC. Translation: CSVGQGKTQYF.

V usage is TRBV4-3 and J usage is TRBJ2-1, with 11 bases that match TRBD2. From germline, CDR1 is LGHNA and CDR2 YSLEER. The junction had 9 bases not matched to a gene; V was cut back by 0 bases and J by 5 bases. The CDR3 contains 18 residues. The CDR3, as DNA: TGCGCCAGCAGCCAAGAGCTTAGCGGGGGGGTAATGAACAATGAGCAGTTCTTC. Translation gives CASSQELSGGVMNNEQFF.

This clonotype was detected a few times. CDR3 sequence reads: CASSYRALGSSSYEQYF. CDR3 DNA: TGTGCCAGCAGTTACCGGGCCCTTGGTTCGAGCTCCTACGAGCAGTACTTC. The gene calls are TRBV27 and TRBJ2-7, with D unresolved. This CDR3 has 17 amino acids. Between the trimmed V and J ends, which lost 4 bases and 0 bases, there was a span of 19 bases. CDR1 and CDR2 (germline): MNHEY, SMNVEV (reference sequence).

This clonotype has just a few counts. The chain is built from TRBV5-5 and TRBJ2-7; D remains unclear. Trimming took off 3 bases at V and 7 bases at J, with 14 bases between the two ends. This CDR3 comprises 13 residues. Per germline, CDR1 SGHKS and CDR2 YYEKEE (reference sequence). CDR3 nucleotides: TGTGCCAGCAGCTCCAGACTCTCCGGGGAGCAGTACTTC. It codes for CASSSRLSGEQYF.

There are a few counts of this clonotype. The genes are TRBV7-2 and TRBJ1-3, with no clear D. The germline V gene has CDR1 SGHTA and CDR2 FQGNSA. Trimming cost V 3 bases and J 0 bases, with 9 bases left between them. The CDR3 totals 15 residues. CDR3 loop: CASSFMAGSGNTIYF. DNA for the CDR3: TGTGCCAGCAGCTTTATGGCGGGCTCTGGAAACACCATATATTTT.

This clonotype showed up many times. The chain carries TRBV6-2 or TRBV6-3 and TRBJ2-2; D gene uncertain. The length of the CDR3 is 11 residues. The V and J ends lost 5 bases and 5 bases respectively, with 3 bases between them. The germline V gene encodes CDR1 MNHEY and CDR2 SVGEGT. The CDR3 sequence is CASSKTGELFF. The CDR3 coding sequence is TGTGCCAGCAGTAAGACCGGGGAGCTGTTTTTT.

The chain is built from TRBV5-6 and TRBJ1-5, with D unresolved. The CDR3 is 14 amino acids. Germline CDR1 reads SGHDT; CDR2 reads YYEEEE. V dropped 0 bases and J dropped 3 bases, with 7 bases sitting between them. CDR3 protein: CASSLANINQPQHF. The DNA for the CDR3 is TGTGCCAGCAGCTTGGCAAACATCAATCAGCCCCAGCATTTT.

The rearrangement uses TRBV6-5 and TRBJ2-1; D unresolved. V shed 8 bases and J shed 9 bases, with 8 bases lying between them. Germline CDR1 MNHEY, CDR2 SVGAGI. This CDR3 region has 10 residues. CDR3 amino acids: CASGESEQFF. The CDR3 DNA reads TGTGCCAGCGGCGAGAGTGAGCAGTTCTTC.

This chain uses TRBV9 with TRBJ2-2; maybe TRBD2 (5 bases). Germline V gene sequence: CDR1 SGDLS, CDR2 YYNGEE. This CDR3 has 13 residues. V lost 2 bases, J lost 7 bases, and 9 bases lay in between. CDR3 loop: CASSVISVGELFF. CDR3 DNA sequence: TGTGCCAGCAGCGTCATTAGCGTCGGGGAGCTGTTTTTT.

This clonotype has at least ten counts. The J gene is TRBJ1-3, the V gene TRBV20-1, with TRBD1 matching over 9 bases. CDR1 is DFQATT and CDR2 is SNEGSKA in the germline V gene (reference sequence). CDR3 length equals 15 residues. The J segment lost 2 bases and the V segment lost 5 bases, leaving 7 bases of the junction unmatched. This CDR3 is CSARPGTGTGNTIYF. The CDR3 DNA reads as TGCAGTGCTCGTCCCGGGACAGGGACTGGAAACACCATATATTTT.

The CDR3 coding sequence is TGTGCCAGCAGTCGGTTTGAGGCCTCCTACGAGCAGTACTTC. This encodes CASSRFEASYEQYF. The V call is TRBV7-9, the J call TRBJ2-7, with D unclear. Per the germline V gene, CDR1 is SEHNR and CDR2 is FQNEAQ (reference sequence). The CDR3 totals 14 residues. Trimming cost V 6 bases and J 0 bases, with 12 bases left between them.